This entry features one T cell receptor (beta chain) sequence. This specimen belongs to a study of blood T cell repertoires in COVID-19. There are 15 residues in the CDR3. Trimming left V 7 bases short and J 2 bases short, with 16 bases between. Germline V gives CDR1 LNHDA, CDR2 SQIVND (reference sequence). Methods used by the authors: Counts of nucleated cells, estimated from reference gene primer amplification, were obtained. Method: immunoSEQ multiplex PCR; TCRdb's copy keeps in-frame clones and lacks some. That table furnishes V, J and clone size, whereas the DNA furnished D and trimming. This table holds roughly 160,000 clones, under 80% found once.

This sequence joins TRBV19 and TRBJ2-3, with D possibly matching TRBD2 (7 bases). The sequencing input was peripheral blood. The sequence was collected from an elderly woman with acute or convalescent COVID-19. The CDR3 sequence: CASTRGAGHTDTQYF. The CDR3 nucleotides read TGTGCCAGTACCCGGGGGGCAGGACACACAGATACGCAGTATTTT.